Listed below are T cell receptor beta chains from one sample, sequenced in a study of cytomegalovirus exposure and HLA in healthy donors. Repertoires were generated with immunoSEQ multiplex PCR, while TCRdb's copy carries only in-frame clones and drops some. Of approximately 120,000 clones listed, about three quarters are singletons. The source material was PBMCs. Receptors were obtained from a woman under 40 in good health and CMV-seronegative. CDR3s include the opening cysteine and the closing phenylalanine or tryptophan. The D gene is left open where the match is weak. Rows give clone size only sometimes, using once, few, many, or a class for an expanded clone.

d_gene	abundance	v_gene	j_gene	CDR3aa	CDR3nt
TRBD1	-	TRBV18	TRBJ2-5	CASSGWTGQETQYF	TGTGCCAGCTCGGGTTGGACAGGCCAAGAGACCCAGTACTTC
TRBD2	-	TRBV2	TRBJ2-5	CASSANSGSRETQYF	TGTGCCAGCAGTGCGAATAGCGGGAGTAGGGAGACCCAGTACTTC
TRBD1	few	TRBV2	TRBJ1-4	CASFRDRSLQREKLFF	TGTGCCAGTTTTCGGGACAGATCCCTCCAGAGGGAAAAACTGTTTTTT
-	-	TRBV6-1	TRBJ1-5	CATRGEQHNQPQHF	TGTGCCACCCGGGGGGAACAACACAATCAGCCCCAGCATTTT
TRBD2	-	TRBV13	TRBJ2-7	CASSLETSGAYEQYF	TGTGCCAGCAGCTTGGAAACTAGCGGGGCCTACGAGCAGTACTTC
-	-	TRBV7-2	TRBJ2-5	CASSLGGQQETQYF	TGTGCCAGCAGCTTAGGGGGCCAGCAAGAGACCCAGTACTTC
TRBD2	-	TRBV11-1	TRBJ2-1	CASSLVQTSGGDEQFF	TGTGCCAGCAGCTTAGTTCAGACTAGCGGGGGCGATGAGCAGTTCTTC
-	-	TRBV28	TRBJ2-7	CATTGVEIYEQYF	TGTGCCACTACCGGGGTCGAGATATACGAGCAGTACTTC
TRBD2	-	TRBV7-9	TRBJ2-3	CASSQTSGSLRDIDTQYF	TGTGCCAGCAGCCAGACTAGCGGGAGTCTCCGGGACATCGATACGCAGTATTTT
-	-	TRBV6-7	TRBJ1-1	CASSDSRGGNTEAFF	TGTGCCAGCAGTGACTCTAGGGGTGGAAACACTGAAGCTTTCTTT
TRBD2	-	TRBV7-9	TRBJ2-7	CASSSLGLGPYEQYF	TGTGCCAGCAGCTCTCTTGGACTAGGACCATACGAGCAGTACTTC